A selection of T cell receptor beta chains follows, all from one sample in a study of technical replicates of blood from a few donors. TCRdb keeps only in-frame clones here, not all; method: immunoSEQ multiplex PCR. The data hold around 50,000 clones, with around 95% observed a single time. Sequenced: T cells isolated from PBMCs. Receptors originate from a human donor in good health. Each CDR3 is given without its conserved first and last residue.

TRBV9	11	ASSVNLNTEAF
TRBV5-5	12	ASSTWTGAYEQY
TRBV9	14	ASSAPKPGMNTEAF
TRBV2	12	ASSEQGVAYGYT
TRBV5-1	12	ASSQREPSYEQY
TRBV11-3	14	ASSLIAGASGNTIY
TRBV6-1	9	ASSEFDEQF
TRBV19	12	ASSILQNTGELF
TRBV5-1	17	ASSEQPGTGARRGYGYT
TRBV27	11	AAKGQANTEAF
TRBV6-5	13	ASRSYREGTNEQF
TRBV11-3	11	ASSFFHGDTQY
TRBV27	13	ASSPLAGGGYEQY
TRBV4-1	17	ASSQAGTGEVGGNQPQH
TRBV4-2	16	ASSQDLGTRVLYNEQF
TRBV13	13	ASSPSQGTAYEQY
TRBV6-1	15	ASSEVGTMYSNQPQH
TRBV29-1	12	SVGRTANTGELF
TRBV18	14	ASSPVMGVVSYEQY
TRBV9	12	ASSVSGGTYGYT
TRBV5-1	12	ASSKDRSVEKLF
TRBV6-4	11	ASSDAEGQPQH
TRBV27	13	ASIDLQGEADTQY
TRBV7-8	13	ASSFTIGAGNTIY
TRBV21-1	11	ASSPRTVYEQY
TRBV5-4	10	ASSPGGYGYT
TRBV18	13	ASSPRQGDNTEAF
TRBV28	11	ASSFLFGDEQF
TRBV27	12	ASKFLGQGSGYT
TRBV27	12	ASTPGTGVTEAF
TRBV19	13	ASSTETGGSQPQH
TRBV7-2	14	ASSRGGQYSNQPQH
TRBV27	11	ASSLLGAETQY
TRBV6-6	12	ASSYLSGANVLT
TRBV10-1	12	ASSSDSINQPQH
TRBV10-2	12	ASSISGDSYEQY
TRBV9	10	ASSVAWSGYT
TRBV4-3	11	ASSQDILYEQY
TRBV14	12	ASSHLENTGELF
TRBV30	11	AWSGLAGNEQY
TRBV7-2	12	ASSPTSGREEQF
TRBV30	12	AWSVSAGQDTQY
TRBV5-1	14	ASSPGIGTGLETQY
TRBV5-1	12	ASSEGTGSYEQY
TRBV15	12	ATSSTGINQPQH
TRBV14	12	ASSHSSPNYGYT
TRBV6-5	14	ASSYGSGTVLEKLF
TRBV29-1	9	SAGTVYGYT
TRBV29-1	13	SVKMDRSSYNEQF